Detailed here is one TCR beta chain. The antigen remains undetermined. These data originate in a study of beta chain features in type 1 diabetes. Findings and limits, study-wide: Whatever favoring of shorter templates PCR might show would apply equally to patients and controls. The analysis here could not establish whether HLA type shapes TCRB rearrangement.

The CDR3 sequence is 13 residues long. The V gene's germline CDR1 is GTSNPN and CDR2 SVGIG (reference sequence). The V end was cut by 3 bases, the J end by 6 bases, with 11 bases between. Since all of the isolated RNA was reverse transcribed, expressed TCRB transcripts were what got sequenced. Method: immunoSEQ multiplex PCR; TCRdb's copy keeps in-frame clones and lacks some. Among roughly 120,000 clones listed, 30% to 50% were seen once. Staining for CD45RO/CCR7/CD25/CD127/CD95/CD27 allowed sorting of CD4+ naive, central memory, regulatory and stem cell-like memory cells. This TCR was recovered from a woman in her late teens or twenties in good health. V is TRBV30 and J is TRBJ1-4; a weak D match, TRBD1 (6 bases). Input material: stem cell memory CD4+ T cells from blood. The CDR3 reads CAWRRGGHEKLFF. CDR3 coding DNA: TGTGCCTGGAGAAGGGGGGGTCATGAAAAACTGTTTTTT.